Only one count was recorded for the clone carrying this T cell receptor beta chain. This specimen belongs to a study of shared clonotypes between healthy human individuals. On the study more broadly: Three men and a couple of women, aged 18 to 49, were donors.

Profiling relied on immunoSEQ multiplex PCR, and the TCRdb table lists in-frame clones only, not all of them. This sample has about 1 million clones, with about 74% found just once. CDR1 is LNHDA and CDR2 is SQIVND in the germline V gene (reference sequence). J was trimmed by 5 bases and V by 6 bases; bases with no gene match: 7. This CDR3 region has 14 residues. CD45RA-negative memory and CD45RA+ naive subsets were split from the CD4+ cells. The chain carries TRBV19 and TRBJ1-2, with 9 bases fitting TRBD1. Sequencing was done on a sample of memory CD4+ T cells sorted from blood. Subset indicated: CD45RA-negative fraction. This clonotype originated in a man aged 18 to 29 in good health. CDR3 residues: CASRGRDRVYGYTF. The CDR3 nucleotides read TGTGCCAGTAGGGGCCGGGACAGGGTGTATGGCTACACCTTC.